This T cell receptor beta chain was recovered during a study of human T cells and chemical hapten exposure. Study-wide context: Alopecia areata, totalis or universalis affected patients, mainly female.

Noted time point: pre-sensitization, week 0. Treatment here: therapeutic diphenylcyclopropenone sensitization with weekly scalp DPC. This clonotype has a handful of counts. The antigen is unknown. The study, taken as a whole, reports: After DPC sensitization, TCRs above 1 in 1000 frequency showed no change.

TCRdb independently ran MiXCR on the RACE reads; one entry per CDR3 protein. This sample has 250,000 or so distinct CDR3 sequences, with about 8.6% found just once. This receptor was identified in a woman aged 40 to 50 with alopecia areata. Some clones in this sample may be carry-over from other donors' samples. Sequencing was performed on whole blood, taken in connection with sensitization to the hapten diphenylcyclopropenone (DPC).

DNA for the CDR3: TGTGCCAGCAGCTCGAAGAAGCTGTTGTATGAAAAACTGTTTTTT. Encoded protein: CASSSKKLLYEKLFF. J is TRBJ1-4 and V is TRBV27; the D is unclear. Trimming shortened V by 6 bases and J by 6 bases, and 17 bases separated the two germline ends. Per the germline V gene, CDR1 is MNHEY and CDR2 is SMNVEV (reference sequence). The CDR3 is made up of 15 amino acids.